The next 9 T cell receptor beta chains were all read from a single sample in a study of PD-L1 blockade in urothelial cancer. TCRdb keeps only in-frame clones here, not all; method: immunoSEQ multiplex PCR. The data contain about 76,000 clones, about nine tenths of them seen just once; the ten biggest clones take up approximately 4.5%. Regarding time point: pretreatment peripheral blood. The sample was PBMCs, taken around atezolizumab (anti-PD-L1) treatment. The receptors were sampled from a man between 70 and 80 years old with urothelial cancer.

This chain uses TRBV19 with TRBJ2-5; possibly TRBD1 for D (5 bases). CDR3 length: 13 amino acids. From germline, CDR1 is LNHDA and CDR2 SQIVND (reference sequence). Between the trimmed V and J ends, which lost 6 bases and 1 base, there was a span of 9 bases. The CDR3 DNA sequence: TGTGCCAGTAGCAGACAGATCCAAGAGACCCAGTACTTC. Translating it yields CASSRQIQETQYF.

The chain recombines TRBV6-5 with TRBJ2-7, with 9 bases aligning to TRBD1. Germline V gene lookup returns CDR1 MNHEY and CDR2 SVGAGI. The junction had 5 bases not matched to a gene; V was cut back by 2 bases and J by 6 bases. The CDR3 length is 14 residues. The CDR3 spells CASSYNDRGAEQYF. CDR3 nucleotide sequence: TGTGCCAGCAGTTACAACGACAGGGGGGCCGAGCAGTACTTC.

This clone has only a few counts. The chain is built from TRBV19 and TRBJ2-7; 8 bases are shared with TRBD1. Germline CDR1 is LNHDA and CDR2 is SQIVND (reference sequence). The CDR3 contains 15 residues. The V segment lost 5 bases and the J segment 7 bases; nucleotides outside the gene matches: 13. The CDR3 DNA reads as TGTGCCAGTAGTGGCGGACAGGGAATACTTCTAGAGCAGTACTTC. As protein: CASSGGQGILLEQYF. The complete variable domain, with remaining parts taken from reference TRBV19 and TRBJ2-7, reads DGGITQSPKYLFRKEGQNVTLSCEQNLNHDAMYWYRQDPGQGLRLIYYSQIVNDFQKGDIAEGYSVSREKKESFPLTVTSAQKNPTAFYLCASSGGQGILLEQYFGPGTRLTVT.

This sequence joins TRBV11-2 and TRBJ2-7; D might be TRBD1 (6 bases). Between the trimmed V and J ends, which lost 5 bases and 2 bases, there was a span of 7 bases. Germline CDR1 and CDR2: SGHAT and FQNNGV. The CDR3 covers 12 residues. The CDR3 protein is CASSDRTYEQYF. The CDR3 DNA reads as TGTGCCAGCAGCGACAGGACCTACGAGCAGTACTTC.

This clone was found a few times. The rearrangement joins TRBV20-1 to TRBJ1-1; D call uncertain. Germline loops: CDR1 DFQATT, CDR2 SNEGSKA (reference sequence). This CDR3 spans 11 amino acids. Trimming removed 4 bases from V and 2 bases from J, with 5 bases in between. The CDR3 region is CSAKQNTEAFF. CDR3 coding DNA: TGCAGTGCTAAACAAAACACTGAAGCTTTCTTT.

J is TRBJ1-5 and V is TRBV9; unclear D gene. The germline CDR1 and CDR2 sequences are SGDLS and YYNGEE. The V end was cut by 4 bases, the J end by 4 bases, with 15 bases between. The CDR3 is 15 amino acids. The CDR3 DNA is TGTGCCAGCAGCCCCCGGGAGGGTTGGAATCAGCCCCAGCATTTT. It is translated as CASSPREGWNQPQHF.

This chain connects TRBV5-4 to TRBJ1-2; 7 bases are a match to TRBD1. This CDR3 comprises 14 residues. J lost 3 bases, V lost 4 bases, and 6 bases had no gene match. CDR1 and CDR2 from the germline V gene are SGHNT and YYREEE (reference sequence). This CDR3 reads CASSKSGTDYGYTF. Written as DNA, the CDR3 is TGTGCCAGCAGCAAGTCCGGGACAGACTATGGCTACACCTTC.

The chain links TRBV5-4 to TRBJ2-7; D possibly corresponds to TRBD2 (6 bases). The germline V and J ends were trimmed by 4 bases and 7 bases, with 21 bases remaining between them. Germline CDR1 is SGHNT and CDR2 is YYREEE (reference sequence). This CDR3 comprises 15 residues. The CDR3 region has the DNA TGTGCCAGCAGCCCCCTCGGGACTTCACCGGGTGAGCAGTACTTC. It yields the protein CASSPLGTSPGEQYF.

This chain joins TRBV9 and TRBJ1-1; D is perhaps TRBD1 (6 bases). The germline V gene has CDR1 SGDLS and CDR2 YYNGEE. The CDR3 is made up of 15 amino acids. The V end was cut by 0 bases, the J end by 1 base, with 10 bases between. The CDR3 DNA is TGTGCCAGCAGCGTAGTCCAGGGGAAGAACACTGAAGCTTTCTTT. Translation: CASSVVQGKNTEAFF. The entire variable domain, with the rest obtained from reference TRBV9 and TRBJ1-1, is as follows: DSGVTQTPKHLITATGQRVTLRCSPRSGDLSVYWYQQSLDQGLQFLIQYYNGEERAKGNILERFSAQQFPDLHSELNLSSLELGDSALYFCASSVVQGKNTEAFFGQGTRLTVV.